This TCR beta chain was retrieved from a study of blood T cells in healthy people across ages. The CDR3 sequence is 14 residues long. The V gene's germline CDR1 is MNHEY and CDR2 SVGEGT. V lost 7 bases to trimming and J lost 7 bases, with 20 bases between them. Together with a sample-barcoded 5' primer, a J-beta primer mix was included in a second PCR lasting about 6 to 11 cycles. TCRdb re-called the 5' RACE reads with MiXCR, one entry per CDR3 protein. Of hundreds of thousands of distinct CDR3 sequences listed, 25% to 30% are singletons. This TCR came from a woman aged 70-85 years in good health. The chain joins TRBV6-2 or TRBV6-3 to TRBJ2-7; D uncertain. Sample: blood. CDR3 sequence reads: CASTQAGFAHEQYF. The CDR3 DNA follows: TGTGCCAGCACTCAGGCCGGATTCGCGCATGAGCAGTACTTC.